These T cell receptor beta chains were read from a single sample in a study of glioma-infiltrating T cells after dendritic cell vaccination. Only in-frame clones appear in the TCRdb table, and some are missing; sequencing was by immunoSEQ multiplex PCR. This table holds 40,000 to 60,000 clones, about 85% found once. The sequencing here drew on blood, taken before dendritic cell vaccination. Receptor source: a human donor with glioblastoma. CDR3s include the opening cysteine and the closing phenylalanine or tryptophan. The D gene is left open where the match is weak. Some rows have no size entry. The others give once, few or many, or a class for an expanded clone.

CDR3 protein: CASRKIEMLVAFF
CDR3 DNA: TGTGCCAGCAGAAAAATTGAGATGTTGGTGGCTTTCTTT
D gene: NA
J gene: TRBJ1-1
V gene: TRBV27
clone size: NA

CDR3 protein: CASRGAYEQYF
CDR3 DNA: TGTGCCAGCAGAGGGGCCTACGAGCAGTACTTC
D gene: NA
J gene: TRBJ2-7
V gene: TRBV7-2
clone size: NA

CDR3 protein: CASKRLAGDDGELFF
CDR3 DNA: TGTGCCAGCAAGAGACTAGCGGGAGATGACGGGGAGCTGTTTTTT
D gene: TRBD2
J gene: TRBJ2-2
V gene: TRBV9
clone size: NA

CDR3 protein: CASTLKGGPGEQFF
CDR3 DNA: TGTGCCAGCACCCTAAAGGGGGGGCCGGGTGAGCAGTTCTTC
D gene: NA
J gene: TRBJ2-1
V gene: TRBV7-2
clone size: NA

CDR3 protein: CASSASGTHERPQYF
CDR3 DNA: TGTGCCAGCAGCGCCTCCGGGACACATGAGAGACCCCAGTACTTC
D gene: NA
J gene: TRBJ2-5
V gene: TRBV7-6
clone size: NA

CDR3 protein: CASSHNRDRGLQAYNSPLHF
CDR3 DNA: TGTGCCAGCAGTCATAACCGGGACAGGGGCCTTCAAGCCTATAATTCACCCCTCCACTTT
D gene: TRBD1
J gene: TRBJ1-6
V gene: TRBV27
clone size: NA

CDR3 protein: CASTGTSGDSGELFF
CDR3 DNA: TGTGCCAGTACCGGGACTAGCGGCGATTCGGGGGAGCTGTTTTTT
D gene: TRBD2
J gene: TRBJ2-2
V gene: TRBV6-5
clone size: NA

CDR3 protein: CASSARQVGKAFF
CDR3 DNA: TGTGCCAGCAGCGCACGACAGGTTGGGAAAGCTTTCTTT
D gene: NA
J gene: TRBJ1-1
V gene: TRBV9
clone size: NA

CDR3 protein: CASSDGQGRDEQYF
CDR3 DNA: TGTGCCAGCAGCGATGGACAGGGGCGGGACGAGCAGTACTTC
D gene: TRBD1
J gene: TRBJ2-7
V gene: TRBV7-8
clone size: NA

CDR3 protein: CASSPSGAVGQPQHF
CDR3 DNA: TGTGCCAGCTCTCCGTCAGGGGCGGTGGGTCAGCCCCAGCATTTT
D gene: NA
J gene: TRBJ1-5
V gene: TRBV18
clone size: few

CDR3 protein: CASSLWGTGVGNQPQHF
CDR3 DNA: TGCGCCAGCAGCTTGTGGGGGACAGGGGTAGGGAATCAGCCCCAGCATTTT
D gene: TRBD1
J gene: TRBJ1-5
V gene: TRBV5-1
clone size: NA

CDR3 protein: CASSSRRLAGVRGSGELFF
CDR3 DNA: TGTGCCAGCAGCTCGCGGAGGCTAGCGGGGGTTAGGGGCTCCGGGGAGCTGTTTTTT
D gene: TRBD2
J gene: TRBJ2-2
V gene: TRBV7-2
clone size: NA

CDR3 protein: CASSQDRASGGKNEQFF
CDR3 DNA: TGTGCCAGCAGCCAAGATAGGGCTAGCGGGGGAAAAAATGAGCAGTTCTTC
D gene: TRBD2
J gene: TRBJ2-1
V gene: TRBV14
clone size: NA

CDR3 protein: CASTVGGNQPNTEAFF
CDR3 DNA: TGTGCCAGCACCGTAGGCGGAAACCAGCCGAACACTGAAGCTTTCTTT
D gene: NA
J gene: TRBJ1-1
V gene: TRBV28
clone size: NA

CDR3 protein: CASSLSVTGYENTEAFF
CDR3 DNA: TGTGCCAGCAGCTTGAGTGTGACAGGCTATGAGAACACTGAAGCTTTCTTT
D gene: NA
J gene: TRBJ1-1
V gene: TRBV5-6
clone size: NA

CDR3 protein: CASSQLSREVTGELFF
CDR3 DNA: TGCGCCAGCAGCCAGCTTTCGAGGGAGGTCACCGGGGAGCTGTTTTTT
D gene: NA
J gene: TRBJ2-2
V gene: TRBV5-1
clone size: NA

CDR3 protein: CASSLAEKETQYF
CDR3 DNA: TGTGCCAGCAGCTTAGCGGAGAAAGAGACCCAGTACTTC
D gene: NA
J gene: TRBJ2-5
V gene: TRBV7-8
clone size: once

CDR3 protein: CASGLAGGNVHEQFF
CDR3 DNA: TGTGCCAGTGGATTAGCGGGAGGTAACGTCCATGAGCAGTTCTTC
D gene: TRBD2
J gene: TRBJ2-1
V gene: TRBV19
clone size: NA

CDR3 protein: CASSLASTQETQYF
CDR3 DNA: TGCGCCAGCAGCTTGGCCTCCACTCAAGAGACCCAGTACTTC
D gene: NA
J gene: TRBJ2-5
V gene: TRBV5-1
clone size: NA

CDR3 protein: CASKTGGTNTGELFF
CDR3 DNA: TGTGCCAGCAAGACAGGGGGTACGAACACCGGGGAGCTGTTTTTT
D gene: TRBD1
J gene: TRBJ2-2
V gene: TRBV2
clone size: NA

CDR3 protein: CASSIGNTEAFF
CDR3 DNA: TGTGCCAGTAGTATCGGGAACACTGAAGCTTTCTTT
D gene: NA
J gene: TRBJ1-1
V gene: TRBV19
clone size: NA

CDR3 protein: CSGVSWETQYF
CDR3 DNA: TGCAGCGGGGTATCCTGGGAGACGCAGTATTTT
D gene: NA
J gene: TRBJ2-3
V gene: TRBV29-1
clone size: once

CDR3 protein: CASEGVTNEQYF
CDR3 DNA: TGTGCCAGCGAGGGGGTTACTAACGAGCAGTACTTC
D gene: NA
J gene: TRBJ2-7
V gene: TRBV6-5
clone size: few

CDR3 protein: CAWSLGLAGARNEQFF
CDR3 DNA: TGTGCCTGGAGCCTAGGACTAGCGGGAGCTCGGAATGAGCAGTTCTTC
D gene: TRBD2
J gene: TRBJ2-1
V gene: TRBV30
clone size: once

CDR3 protein: CASSPRTGGQDEQFF
CDR3 DNA: TGTGCCAGCAGCCCCCGGACAGGGGGTCAGGATGAGCAGTTCTTC
D gene: TRBD1
J gene: TRBJ2-1
V gene: TRBV7-6
clone size: NA

CDR3 protein: CASSESIAGGYEQYF
CDR3 DNA: TGCGCCAGCAGTGAGTCGATAGCGGGAGGGTACGAGCAGTACTTC
D gene: TRBD2
J gene: TRBJ2-7
V gene: TRBV10-1
clone size: NA

CDR3 protein: CASSVVAWGREQYF
CDR3 DNA: TGTGCCAGCAGCGTCGTGGCTTGGGGGCGCGAGCAGTACTTC
D gene: NA
J gene: TRBJ2-7
V gene: TRBV11-2
clone size: NA